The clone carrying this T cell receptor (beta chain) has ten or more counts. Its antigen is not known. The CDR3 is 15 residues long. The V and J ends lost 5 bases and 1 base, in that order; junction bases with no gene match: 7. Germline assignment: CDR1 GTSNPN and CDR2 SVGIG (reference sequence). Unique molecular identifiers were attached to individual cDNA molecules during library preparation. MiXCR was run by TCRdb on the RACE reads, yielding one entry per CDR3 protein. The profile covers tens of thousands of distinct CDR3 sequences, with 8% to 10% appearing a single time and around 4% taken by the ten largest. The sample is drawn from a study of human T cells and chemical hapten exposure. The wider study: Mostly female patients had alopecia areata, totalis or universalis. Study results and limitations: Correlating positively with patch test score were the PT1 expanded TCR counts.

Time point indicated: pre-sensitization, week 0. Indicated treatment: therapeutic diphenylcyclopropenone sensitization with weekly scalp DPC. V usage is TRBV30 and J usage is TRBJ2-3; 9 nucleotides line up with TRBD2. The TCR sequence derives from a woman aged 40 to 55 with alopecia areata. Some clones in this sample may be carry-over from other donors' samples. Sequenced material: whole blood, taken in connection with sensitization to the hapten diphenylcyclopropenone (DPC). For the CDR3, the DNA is TGTGCCTGGGAGAGGTCTAGCGGGGGCACAGATACGCAGTATTTT. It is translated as CAWERSSGGTDTQYF.